These T cell receptor beta chains were read from a single sample in a study of cytomegalovirus exposure and HLA in healthy donors. Clones were read by immunoSEQ multiplex PCR, and TCRdb kept only the in-frame ones, dropping some. This sample has approximately 100,000 clones; roughly 71% occur once, and the top ten carry about 5%. Sequenced material: PBMCs. The receptors shown here come from a woman aged 35 to 49 in good health and CMV-seronegative. Each CDR3 is given with its conserved first and last residue. A D gene is named only where the DNA matches it firmly. The listing skips clone size in some rows; elsewhere it reads once, few, many or a size class.

v_gene	j_gene	abundance	d_gene	CDR3nt	CDR3aa
TRBV19	TRBJ1-2	few	-	TGTGCCAGTATTAAGCGGCAGGAAACTACCTATGGCTACACCTTC	CASIKRQETTYGYTF
TRBV5-1	TRBJ2-7	-	TRBD1	TGCGCCAGCTCTTCGACAGGGGGGTACGAGCAGTACTTC	CASSSTGGYEQYF
TRBV25-1	TRBJ1-1	-	-	TGTGCCAGCAGTGAATGGCGGAGCACTGAAGCTTTCTTT	CASSEWRSTEAFF
TRBV5-1	TRBJ1-2	-	TRBD1	TGCGCCAGCAGCCCATCTACAGGGGCAAAACGTGGCTACACCTTC	CASSPSTGAKRGYTF
TRBV11-1	TRBJ2-7	-	TRBD2	TGTGCCAGCGGGGGGGGAGATAATACCTACGAGCAGTACTTC	CASGGGDNTYEQYF
TRBV15	TRBJ2-5	-	-	TGTGCCACCAGCAGAGATCGAGGCGGGCAAGAGACCCAGTACTTC	CATSRDRGGQETQYF
TRBV13	TRBJ2-2	-	-	TGTGCCAGCAGCTTACAAAGGGAGCTGTTTTTT	CASSLQRELFF
TRBV6-5	TRBJ1-1	-	TRBD1	TGTGCCAGCACCGCCAGGGGGCTAAACACTGAAGCTTTCTTT	CASTARGLNTEAFF
TRBV2	TRBJ1-1	few	-	TGTGCCAGCAGGAACTGGTTAGGGGACACTGAAGCTTTCTTT	CASRNWLGDTEAFF
TRBV9	TRBJ1-2	-	TRBD1	TGTGCCAGCGGCGGGACAGCCAGCTATGGCTACACCTTC	CASGGTASYGYTF
TRBV7-8	TRBJ1-1	-	-	TGTGCCAGCAGTTATTCGCGGGGCGCCGGATCCACTGAAGCTTTCTTT	CASSYSRGAGSTEAFF
TRBV4-3	TRBJ2-3	-	-	TGCGCCAGCAGCCCCGACAGACACACAGATACGCAGTATTTT	CASSPDRHTDTQYF
TRBV19	TRBJ1-1	-	-	TGTGCCAGTAGTATGCTCTCATCAGGGATAGGGACTGAAGCTTTCTTT	CASSMLSSGIGTEAFF
TRBV5-6	TRBJ2-3	-	TRBD2	TGTGCCAGCACCTCCCCCGCTAGCGGGGCCCGGGGGGGCACAGATACGCAGTATTTT	CASTSPASGARGGTDTQYF
TRBV15	TRBJ1-6	-	TRBD1	TGTGCCACCAGCAGGAGGGGGAAGCAGGGGGCGGTGGGATATTCACCCCTCCACTTT	CATSRRGKQGAVGYSPLHF
TRBV2	TRBJ2-1	-	TRBD2	TGTGCCGGCAGTGATTGGCGGGGGTTTAACAATGAGCAGTTCTTC	CAGSDWRGFNNEQFF
TRBV27	TRBJ1-1	-	-	TGTGCCAGCAGTCGGACTGGTGCTGAAGCTTTCTTT	CASSRTGAEAFF
TRBV14	TRBJ2-7	-	-	TGTGCCAGCAGCCAAGGCCCCGTTGTAGCCTACGAGCAGTACTTC	CASSQGPVVAYEQYF
TRBV19	TRBJ2-7	-	TRBD2	TGTGCCACCCAAGGCCGGGCCTCAGCGGGGGAGCAGTACTTC	CATQGRASAGEQYF
TRBV2	TRBJ2-1	-	TRBD2	TGTGCCAGCAGTGAACTGGGACTAGACAACAATGAGCAGTTCTTC	CASSELGLDNNEQFF